Each of the 24 T cell receptor beta chains below was sequenced from the same sample in a study of blood T cells in healthy people across ages. Alongside a J-beta primer mix, a sample-barcoded 5' primer served in a second PCR lasting roughly 7 to 11 cycles. From the 5' RACE reads, TCRdb called clonotypes with MiXCR, one entry per CDR3 protein. The table records approximately 1,100,000 distinct CDR3 sequences, less than 50% of them present only once. Sequenced: blood. All receptors derive from a woman in her fifties or sixties in good health.

This clonotype has only a few counts. The CDR3 protein is CASSSGTGVGNQPQHF. In nucleotides, the CDR3 is TGTGCCAGCAGCTCCGGGACAGGGGTTGGCAATCAGCCCCAGCATTTT. The chain carries TRBV7-2 and TRBJ1-5; 10 bases are shared with TRBD1. V was pared by 4 bases and J by 2 bases, with 5 bases of the junction left unmatched. The CDR3 loop spans 16 amino acids. Germline V lookup: CDR1 SGHTA, CDR2 FQGNSA.

J is TRBJ2-3 and V is TRBV28, with TRBD2 identical over 8 bases. This CDR3 has 16 residues. Trimming took 3 bases from V and 6 from J; bases not matched to a gene: 11. In germline, CDR1 is MDHEN, CDR2 SYDVKM. The CDR3 DNA reads as TGTGCCAGCAGTTTCTTGAGCGGGAGATTAGACGATACGCAGTATTTT. It encodes CASSFLSGRLDDTQYF.

A few counts support this clonotype. The V and J genes are TRBV10-2 and TRBJ2-4, with TRBD1 as a possible D gene (6 bases). With the DNA end fitting TRBJ2-7 better, the J assignment may be wrong. The CDR3 totals 14 residues. Germline V gene lookup returns CDR1 WSHSY and CDR2 SAAADI. The CDR3 is CASSENRDWDEQYF. Here the CDR3 DNA reads TGCGCCAGCAGTGAGAACAGGGATTGGGACGAGCAGTACTTC.

The chain combines TRBV20-1 with TRBJ2-5; TRBD2 matches at 9 bases. Germline V lookup: CDR1 DFQATT, CDR2 SNEGSKA (reference sequence). The CDR3 has 17 amino acids. After removal of 3 bases from V and 11 bases from J, the junction contained 22 bases not matched to a gene. The chain's CDR3 is CSASVTRSGSAYNEQYF. CDR3 sequence (DNA): TGCAGTGCTAGCGTTACTCGTAGCGGGAGTGCCTACAATGAGCAGTACTTC.

The V and J genes are TRBV20-1 and TRBJ2-5, with TRBD2 matching over 14 bases. The germline CDR1 and CDR2 sequences are DFQATT and SNEGSKA (reference sequence). With V trimmed by 5 bases and J by 10 bases, 6 bases remained unmatched. This CDR3 is 13 amino acids long. The chain's CDR3 is CSAGTSGSVSQYF. The CDR3 coding sequence is TGCAGTGCTGGGACTAGCGGGAGTGTCAGCCAGTACTTC.

The chain is built from TRBV20-1 and TRBJ2-5; the D gene could be TRBD1 or TRBD2 (5 bases each). The better agreement between TRBJ2-7 and the DNA end casts doubt on the J call. In germline, CDR1 is DFQATT, CDR2 SNEGSKA (reference sequence). The CDR3 has 13 residues. The CDR3 reads CSARMQGVYEQYF. The CDR3 DNA is TGCAGTGCTAGAATGCAGGGAGTCTACGAGCAGTACTTC.

This clonotype was observed at least ten times. The genes are TRBV15 and TRBJ2-3; maybe TRBD2 (5 bases). The CDR3 totals 13 residues. V was trimmed by 5 bases and J by 3 bases, leaving 9 bases between them. Per germline, CDR1 LNHNV and CDR2 YYDKDF (reference sequence). CDR3 sequence: CATSGEYTDTQYF. The DNA for the CDR3 is TGTGCCACCAGCGGGGAGTATACAGATACGCAGTATTTT.

This clonotype was detected only a few times. The rearrangement joins TRBV15 to TRBJ2-7, with TRBD1 as a possible D gene (6 bases). Deletions cut 1 base from V and 5 bases from J, with 9 bases between. CDR3 length equals 13 residues. The germline CDR1 and CDR2 sequences are LNHNV and YYDKDF (reference sequence). CDR3 DNA sequence: TGTGCCACCAGCAGAGCCCGACAGGACGAGCAGTACTTC. This gives the protein CATSRARQDEQYF. The variable domain in full, with the rest retrieved from reference TRBV15 and TRBJ2-7, is DAMVIQNPRYQVTQFGKPVTLSCSQTLNHNVMYWYQQKSSQAPKLLFHYYDKDFNNEADTPDNFQSRRPNTSFCFLDIRSPGLGDTAMYLCATSRARQDEQYFGPGTRLTVT.

The V call is TRBV6-2 or TRBV6-3, the J call TRBJ2-1; 8 bases line up with TRBD2. Germline CDR1 MNHEY, CDR2 SVGEGT. The V gene end was trimmed by 6 bases and the J gene end by 10 bases; junction bases not matched to a gene: 5. The CDR3 runs to 12 residues. The CDR3 sequence is CASSRLAIEQFF. The CDR3 coding sequence is TGTGCCAGCAGCCGACTAGCGATCGAGCAGTTCTTC.

The chain's CDR3 is CASSQDRFLETQYF. DNA for the CDR3: TGCGCCAGCAGCCAAGATCGCTTCTTGGAGACCCAGTACTTC. This sequence joins TRBV4-3 and TRBJ2-5, with D unclear. This CDR3 is 14 amino acids long. CDR1 is LGHNA and CDR2 is YSLEER in the germline V gene. Trimming removed 0 bases from V and 5 bases from J, with 10 bases in between.

The chain joins TRBV7-8 to TRBJ1-2; D is uncertain. Trimming pared 5 bases from V and 4 bases from J, leaving 14 bases between. Germline CDR1 reads SGHVS; CDR2 reads FQNEAQ. The CDR3 is 14 residues long. The CDR3 spells CASSVDERSYGYTF. CDR3 sequence (DNA): TGTGCCAGCAGCGTAGACGAGCGGAGCTATGGCTACACCTTC.

V usage is TRBV9 and J usage is TRBJ2-3, with D possibly being TRBD1 or TRBD2 (7 bases each). The CDR3 has 15 amino acids. With 4 bases removed from V and 8 bases from J, the gap between germline ends came to 20 bases. The germline CDR1 and CDR2 sequences are SGDLS and YYNGEE. This CDR3 is CASSTDREGRGTQYF. The CDR3 DNA reads TGTGCCAGCAGCACCGACAGGGAGGGCCGGGGTACGCAGTATTTT.

This clonotype has just one count. With a much larger clone just one base away, this may be a read error. The DNA of the CDR3 is TGTGCCAGCAGCTTAGAGGCCTCGAGCTCCGACGAGCAGTACTTC. This encodes CASSLEASSSDEQYF. The V and J genes are TRBV7-3 and TRBJ2-7; no clear D. Germline CDR1 is SGHTA and CDR2 is FQGTGA. The CDR3 has 15 residues.

This clonotype was detected a few times. This chain links TRBV20-1 with TRBJ2-7, with 7 nucleotides matching TRBD2. V shed 2 bases and J 2 bases; nucleotides not matched to a gene: 6. This CDR3 contains 14 residues. Germline V lookup: CDR1 DFQATT, CDR2 SNEGSKA (reference sequence). The CDR3 loop is CSARTGGQPYEQYF. For the CDR3, the DNA is TGCAGTGCTAGAACGGGAGGCCAACCCTACGAGCAGTACTTC.

This rearrangement joins TRBV7-7 to TRBJ2-2; D not certain. The V gene's germline CDR1 is SSHAT and CDR2 FNYEAQ (reference sequence). V lost 1 base and J lost 4, with 7 bases in between. CDR3 length equals 14 residues. The CDR3 DNA reads TGTGCCAGCAGCTTAGAGGTGGTCACCGGGGAGCTGTTTTTT. Protein product: CASSLEVVTGELFF.

This clonotype has just a few counts. CDR3 sequence: CASSEGGASGRDTQYF. The CDR3 DNA reads TGTGCCAGCAGTGAAGGCGGGGCTAGCGGGAGAGATACGCAGTATTTT. The rearrangement joins TRBV2 to TRBJ2-3; TRBD2 matches at 10 bases. The length of the CDR3 is 16 residues. J lost 5 bases, V lost 1 base, and 6 bases had no gene match. Germline loops: CDR1 SNHLY, CDR2 FYNNEI.

This clonotype was seen a few times. The CDR3 nucleotides are TGTGCCAGCAGCGGGGGACTAGCGGGAGCACAAAACATTCAGTACTTC. Translation gives CASSGGLAGAQNIQYF. The V call is TRBV7-9, the J call TRBJ2-4, with 14 nucleotides matching TRBD2. The V and J ends lost 5 bases and 5 bases, in that order; junction bases with no gene match: 5. There are 16 residues in the CDR3. Germline V gene lookup returns CDR1 SEHNR and CDR2 FQNEAQ (reference sequence).

This clonotype was seen only a few times. The V and J genes are TRBV29-1 and TRBJ2-7; D gene unclear. V was cut by 2 bases and J by 0 bases, with 2 bases left in between. CDR3 length: 11 residues. Per germline, CDR1 SQVTM and CDR2 ANQGSEA. CDR3 nucleotides: TGCAGCGTTGAATCCTCCTACGAGCAGTACTTC. Amino acids: CSVESSYEQYF.

The chain couples TRBV19 to TRBJ1-5; D perhaps matches TRBD1 (6 bases). Germline CDR1 LNHDA, CDR2 SQIVND (reference sequence). This CDR3 is 14 amino acids long. V lost 8 bases and J 3 bases, leaving 14 bases between the germline ends. The CDR3 protein is CASGAQGTNQPQHF. CDR3 DNA sequence: TGTGCCAGTGGGGCACAGGGAACCAATCAGCCCCAGCATTTT.

This clonotype was seen more than once but under ten times. The chain employs TRBV7-2 and TRBJ2-5; D may match TRBD1 or TRBD2 (5 bases each). V shed 3 bases and J shed 5 bases, with 13 bases lying between them. Looked up from germline, CDR1 is SGHTA and CDR2 is FQGNSA. The CDR3 is made up of 14 amino acids. CDR3 coding DNA: TGTGCCAGCAGCTTCGGCAGGGACGGGGAGACCCAGTACTTC. Translation: CASSFGRDGETQYF.

V and J are TRBV29-1 and TRBJ2-5; no clear D. The CDR3 consists of 10 residues. CDR1 and CDR2 (germline): SQVTM, ANQGSEA. DNA of the CDR3: TGCAGTCTTGGGGATGGTGAGCAGTACTTC. Amino acids: CSLGDGEQYF.

The chain uses TRBV28 and TRBJ1-1, with 10 bases aligning to TRBD1. CDR1 and CDR2 (germline): MDHEN, SYDVKM. CDR3 length: 15 amino acids. Trimming removed 5 bases from V and 5 bases from J; junction bases left unmatched: 8. CDR3 sequence: CASSLGQGSWTEAFF. As DNA, the CDR3 is TGTGCCAGCAGTCTGGGACAGGGGAGTTGGACTGAAGCTTTCTTT.

In DNA form, the CDR3 reads TGCGCCAGTACGGACAGGGTCGACGGAAAACTGTTTTTT. As protein: CASTDRVDGKLFF. The chain couples TRBV5-1 to TRBJ1-4; the match to TRBD1 covers 8 bases. The V segment lost 8 bases and the J segment 10 bases; nucleotides outside the gene matches: 10. This CDR3 is built from 13 residues. The V gene's germline CDR1 is SGHRS and CDR2 YFSETQ.

This chain joins TRBV12-3 or TRBV12-4 and TRBJ2-2, with 8 bases aligning to TRBD1. The CDR3 has 18 residues. V shed 5 bases and J 5 bases; nucleotides not matched to a gene: 16. CDR3 loop: CASSSILTGAGNTGELFF. CDR3 nucleotides: TGTGCCAGCAGTAGTATCCTGACAGGGGCCGGAAATACCGGGGAGCTGTTTTTT.